The rows below give T cell receptor beta chains drawn from one sample of a study of blood T cells in healthy people across ages. A single record per CDR3 protein comes from TCRdb applying MiXCR to the 5' RACE reads. The sample holds 1.5 million to 2 million distinct CDR3 sequences, roughly 27% seen once. The specimen was blood. The receptors were gathered from a woman in her twenties or thirties in good health. The CDR3 runs from the conserved cysteine through the conserved F or W. D genes are given only for firm matches. Not every row has a clone size; where given, it reads once, few, many or a size class.

clone_size: few; d_call: NA; j_call: TRBJ2-5; v_call: TRBV7-7; cdr3_nt: TGTGCCAGCAGCACCCAAGGAGAGACCCAGTACTTC; cdr3_aa: CASSTQGETQYF
clone_size: NA; d_call: NA; j_call: TRBJ2-3; v_call: TRBV12-3/TRBV12-4; cdr3_nt: TGTGCCAGTTCCACAGTGCGTCCAGATACGCAGTATTTT; cdr3_aa: CASSTVRPDTQYF
clone_size: NA; d_call: NA; j_call: TRBJ2-3; v_call: TRBV5-5; cdr3_nt: TGTGCCAGCAGCTTGTTAGTCATCGATACGCAGTATTTT; cdr3_aa: CASSLLVIDTQYF
clone_size: many; d_call: NA; j_call: TRBJ2-3; v_call: TRBV7-9; cdr3_nt: TGTGCCAGCAGCAGGGGCGGGGGCGCAGATACGCAGTATTTT; cdr3_aa: CASSRGGGADTQYF
clone_size: few; d_call: TRBD1; j_call: TRBJ2-5; v_call: TRBV7-3; cdr3_nt: TGTGCCAGCAGCCGCGAAGGGACAGTCCAAGAGACCCAGTACTTC; cdr3_aa: CASSREGTVQETQYF
clone_size: NA; d_call: NA; j_call: TRBJ2-5; v_call: TRBV7-9; cdr3_nt: TGTGTCAGCAGCTACACCGCCGGGTACCAAGAGACCCAGTACTTC; cdr3_aa: CVSSYTAGYQETQYF
clone_size: few; d_call: NA; j_call: TRBJ1-2; v_call: TRBV29-1; cdr3_nt: TGCAGCGTCCACCAGGTGGGCGGCTACACCTTC; cdr3_aa: CSVHQVGGYTF
clone_size: NA; d_call: NA; j_call: TRBJ2-4; v_call: TRBV6-5; cdr3_nt: TGTGCCATCAGCCAAGGGTCGAACTGGGGGGAGCAGTACTTC; cdr3_aa: CAISQGSNWGEQYF
clone_size: few; d_call: TRBD2; j_call: TRBJ2-7; v_call: TRBV3-1; cdr3_nt: TGTGCCAGCAGCCAAGTCGGGGCGGGAGACGCAGGCTACGAGCAGTACTTC; cdr3_aa: CASSQVGAGDAGYEQYF
clone_size: NA; d_call: NA; j_call: TRBJ2-1; v_call: TRBV4-2; cdr3_nt: TGTGCCAGCAGCCAAGAAGGCCCGAGGGCTCGAATCTACAATGAGCAGTTCTTC; cdr3_aa: CASSQEGPRARIYNEQFF
clone_size: NA; d_call: NA; j_call: TRBJ1-4; v_call: TRBV5-1; cdr3_nt: TGCGCCAGCAGCTTGGCAGGGCTGGGAACTGAAAAACTGTTTTTT; cdr3_aa: CASSLAGLGTEKLFF
clone_size: once; d_call: NA; j_call: TRBJ2-1; v_call: TRBV6-6; cdr3_nt: TGTGCCAGCACCTTACTCGAGGGGGGGCCGGGTGAGCAGTTCTTC; cdr3_aa: CASTLLEGGPGEQFF
clone_size: NA; d_call: NA; j_call: TRBJ1-2; v_call: TRBV7-2; cdr3_nt: TGTGCCAGCAGCTCCAACAGGGAGGAGGATGGCTACACCTTC; cdr3_aa: CASSSNREEDGYTF
clone_size: NA; d_call: NA; j_call: TRBJ2-3; v_call: TRBV7-9; cdr3_nt: TGTGCCAGCAGCTTAAAACCGGGAGAACCCACAGATACGCAGTATTTT; cdr3_aa: CASSLKPGEPTDTQYF
clone_size: few; d_call: TRBD2; j_call: TRBJ2-4; v_call: TRBV12-3/TRBV12-4; cdr3_nt: TGTGCCAGCAGGGAAAGTAGCGGGGTAGCCAAAAACATTCAGTACTTC; cdr3_aa: CASRESSGVAKNIQYF
clone_size: few; d_call: TRBD1; j_call: TRBJ2-1; v_call: TRBV6-1; cdr3_nt: TGTGCCAGCAGGTCGTGGGACAGGGAGGGGGGGTACAATGAGCAGTTCTTC; cdr3_aa: CASRSWDREGGYNEQFF
clone_size: few; d_call: NA; j_call: TRBJ2-7; v_call: TRBV7-2; cdr3_nt: TGTGCCAGCAGCTTAGCACCCGGGGCGGGGTACGAGCAGTACTTC; cdr3_aa: CASSLAPGAGYEQYF